A selection of T cell receptor beta chains follows, all from one sample in a study of blood T cell repertoires in COVID-19. The data were produced by immunoSEQ multiplex PCR, yet TCRdb's version contains in-frame clones alone and is incomplete. The table has 65,000 to 85,000 clones, around 89% seen once. What was sequenced was peripheral blood. Source of these receptors: a man over 45 with acute or convalescent COVID-19. The CDR3 runs from the conserved cysteine through the conserved F or W. The D gene is left open where the match is weak. Size is stated for part of the rows, as once, few or many counts, or as a class when the clone is expanded.

D gene,V gene,clone size,J gene,CDR3 protein,CDR3 DNA
TRBD2,TRBV7-9,-,TRBJ2-2,CASSLLGTSEVTGELFF,TGTGCCAGCAGCTTGCTAGGGACTAGCGAGGTCACCGGGGAGCTGTTTTTT
-,TRBV24-1,-,TRBJ2-1,CATSGPGRASYNEQFF,TGTGCCACCAGTGGCCCCGGCAGGGCCTCCTACAATGAGCAGTTCTTC
TRBD2,TRBV11-3,-,TRBJ2-1,CASRVAGNRNEQFF,TGTGCCTCTAGGGTAGCGGGTAATCGCAATGAGCAGTTCTTC
-,TRBV6-6,-,TRBJ1-5,CATNNQPQHF,TGTGCCACCAACAATCAGCCCCAGCATTTT
TRBD2,TRBV4-3,-,TRBJ2-4,CASSRGTLAGAGKNIQYF,TGCGCCAGCAGCCGAGGGACACTAGCGGGAGCGGGCAAAAACATTCAGTACTTC
TRBD1,TRBV7-2,-,TRBJ1-2,CASSLGSTGMYGYTF,TGTGCCAGCAGCTTAGGATCGACAGGGATGTATGGCTACACCTTC
TRBD1,TRBV30,-,TRBJ2-2,CAWNLPGQGTGELFF,TGTGCCTGGAACCTCCCGGGACAGGGTACCGGGGAGCTGTTTTTT
TRBD2,TRBV5-1,-,TRBJ2-1,CASSAPPGLARPNEQFF,TGCGCCAGCAGCGCCCCGCCGGGACTAGCGCGACCCAATGAGCAGTTCTTC
TRBD1,TRBV6-5,-,TRBJ1-6,CASSYQGVMSSPLHF,TGTGCCAGCAGTTATCAGGGGGTCATGAGTTCACCCCTCCACTTT
-,TRBV6-5,-,TRBJ1-4,CASSYRTNEKLFF,TGTGCCAGCAGTTACCGGACAAATGAAAAACTGTTTTTT
-,TRBV6-1,-,TRBJ1-2,CASSEYRNRDYGYTF,TGTGCCAGCAGTGAATACCGAAACCGGGACTATGGCTACACCTTC
TRBD1,TRBV29-1,few,TRBJ2-7,CSAGQEMDEQYF,TGCAGCGCTGGACAGGAAATGGACGAGCAGTACTTC
TRBD1,TRBV7-9,-,TRBJ1-1,CASRRQTGHTEAFF,TGTGCCAGCAGACGCCAGACAGGGCACACTGAAGCTTTCTTT
-,TRBV7-7,-,TRBJ2-2,CASSTEGVGELFF,TGTGCCAGCAGCACCGAGGGGGTCGGGGAGCTGTTTTTT
TRBD1,TRBV2,-,TRBJ1-6,CASRAETGVNSPLHF,TGTGCCAGCAGGGCAGAGACAGGGGTTAATTCACCCCTCCACTTT
-,TRBV18,-,TRBJ1-5,CASSPGRASGNQPQHF,TGTGCCAGCTCACCAGGACGGGCTAGCGGCAATCAGCCCCAGCATTTT
TRBD1,TRBV24-1,-,TRBJ2-2,CATDDRANTGELFF,TGTGCCACCGATGACAGGGCGAACACCGGGGAGCTGTTTTTT
TRBD2,TRBV7-2,-,TRBJ2-1,CASSVGLAGVSEQFF,TGTGCCAGCAGCGTGGGACTAGCGGGAGTAAGTGAGCAGTTCTTC
-,TRBV7-3,-,TRBJ1-2,CASSPSGRDIRGYTF,TGTGCCAGCAGCCCATCCGGTCGGGACATTCGAGGCTACACCTTC
-,TRBV28,-,TRBJ2-7,CASSSGQSYEQYF,TGTGCCAGCAGTTCAGGACAGTCCTACGAGCAGTACTTC
TRBD2,TRBV4-1,-,TRBJ2-1,CASSSPGTSGRNEQFF,TGCGCCAGCAGCTCCCCCGGGACTAGCGGGAGAAATGAGCAGTTCTTC
-,TRBV29-1,-,TRBJ2-1,CSVERFAGWASYNEQFF,TGCAGCGTTGAAAGGTTTGCGGGATGGGCCTCCTACAATGAGCAGTTCTTC
-,TRBV7-9,-,TRBJ2-1,CASSSLRGRNEQFF,TGTGCCAGCAGCTCCCTAAGGGGCAGGAATGAGCAGTTCTTC
TRBD2,TRBV11-2,-,TRBJ2-1,CASSLDGTSGRPSSYNEQFF,TGTGCCAGCAGCTTAGATGGGACTAGCGGCAGGCCTAGCTCCTACAATGAGCAGTTCTTC
TRBD1,TRBV18,-,TRBJ2-2,CASSPRQGVGTGELFF,TGTGCCAGCTCACCTAGACAGGGTGTAGGCACCGGGGAGCTGTTTTTT
TRBD2,TRBV18,-,TRBJ2-1,CASSAGTSGYNEQFF,TGTGCCAGCTCAGCCGGGACTAGCGGATACAATGAGCAGTTCTTC
TRBD2,TRBV5-8,-,TRBJ2-4,CASSLGQRLAKNTQYF,TGTGCCAGCAGCTTGGGACAGAGACTAGCCAAAAACACTCAGTACTTC
TRBD1,TRBV11-3,-,TRBJ1-2,CASTSGQDVGYTF,TGTGCCAGCACCTCGGGACAGGACGTTGGCTACACCTTC
TRBD1,TRBV7-2,-,TRBJ1-4,CASSPTGGEKLFF,TGTGCCAGCAGCCCGACAGGGGGAGAAAAACTGTTTTTT
-,TRBV7-9,-,TRBJ2-5,CASSSGNRETQYF,TGTGCCAGCAGCTCAGGGAATAGAGAGACCCAGTACTTC
TRBD2,TRBV9,-,TRBJ2-1,CASSVAAGGRSYNEQFF,TGTGCCAGCAGCGTAGCAGCGGGAGGGCGGTCCTACAATGAGCAGTTCTTC
TRBD1,TRBV2,-,TRBJ2-3,CASNNLDRAGTDTQYF,TGTGCCAGCAACAACTTAGACAGGGCTGGCACAGATACGCAGTATTTT
-,TRBV7-3,-,TRBJ1-1,CASSEMRVPGTEAFF,TGTGCCAGCAGCGAGATGCGGGTTCCGGGCACTGAAGCTTTCTTT
-,TRBV30,-,TRBJ2-1,CAWSGGTPLSNNEQFF,TGTGCCTGGAGTGGCGGGACTCCCTTAAGCAATAATGAGCAGTTCTTC
TRBD1,TRBV3-1/TRBV3-2,-,TRBJ1-2,CASSPLTGGGYGYTF,TGTGCCAGCAGCCCATTGACAGGGGGTGGCTATGGCTACACCTTC
-,TRBV9,-,TRBJ1-3,CASSVGGFYGNTIYF,TGTGCCAGCAGCGTCGGGGGGTTTTACGGAAACACCATATATTTT
TRBD1,TRBV2,once,TRBJ1-5,CASRRQGALSNQPQHF,TGTGCCAGCAGGAGACAGGGGGCGCTTAGCAATCAGCCCCAGCATTTT
-,TRBV9,-,TRBJ2-1,CASSPLPGSYNEQFF,TGTGCCAGCAGCCCACTCCCTGGCTCCTACAATGAGCAGTTCTTC
-,TRBV5-1,-,TRBJ2-5,CASSYDRWEGGQYF,TGCGCCAGCAGCTACGACAGGTGGGAAGGGGGCCAGTACTTC
TRBD2,TRBV5-4,once,TRBJ2-1,CASSTPAGGGFNEQFF,TGTGCCAGCAGCACCCCAGCGGGAGGGGGGTTCAATGAGCAGTTCTTC
-,TRBV14,few,TRBJ2-2,CASSQVHGSGELFF,TGTGCCAGCAGCCAAGTGCACGGGAGCGGGGAGCTGTTTTTT
-,TRBV27,-,TRBJ1-2,CASSLSQGRAYGYTF,TGTGCCAGCAGTTTAAGCCAGGGAAGAGCTTATGGCTACACCTTC
TRBD1,TRBV27,-,TRBJ1-2,CASSLSRTGNYGYTF,TGTGCCAGCAGTTTATCGAGGACAGGGAACTATGGCTACACCTTC
-,TRBV6-5,-,TRBJ1-1,CASSYSGDRHPEAFF,TGTGCCAGCAGTTATTCGGGGGACCGCCACCCTGAAGCTTTCTTT
TRBD1,TRBV28,-,TRBJ2-2,CASSLQGVGELFF,TGTGCCAGCAGTTTGCAGGGGGTCGGGGAGCTGTTTTTT
TRBD1,TRBV28,-,TRBJ1-1,CASSFGTGEAFF,TGTGCCAGCAGTTTCGGTACAGGGGAGGCTTTCTTT
-,TRBV19,-,TRBJ2-7,CASSLRQTYEQYF,TGTGCCAGTAGTCTTCGACAGACCTACGAGCAGTACTTC
-,TRBV5-4,-,TRBJ2-1,CASSQDRHNEQFF,TGTGCCAGCAGCCAGGACAGACACAATGAGCAGTTCTTC
TRBD1,TRBV5-1,-,TRBJ1-2,CASSLGRDSYGYTF,TGCGCCAGCAGCTTGGGGCGGGACAGCTATGGCTACACCTTC